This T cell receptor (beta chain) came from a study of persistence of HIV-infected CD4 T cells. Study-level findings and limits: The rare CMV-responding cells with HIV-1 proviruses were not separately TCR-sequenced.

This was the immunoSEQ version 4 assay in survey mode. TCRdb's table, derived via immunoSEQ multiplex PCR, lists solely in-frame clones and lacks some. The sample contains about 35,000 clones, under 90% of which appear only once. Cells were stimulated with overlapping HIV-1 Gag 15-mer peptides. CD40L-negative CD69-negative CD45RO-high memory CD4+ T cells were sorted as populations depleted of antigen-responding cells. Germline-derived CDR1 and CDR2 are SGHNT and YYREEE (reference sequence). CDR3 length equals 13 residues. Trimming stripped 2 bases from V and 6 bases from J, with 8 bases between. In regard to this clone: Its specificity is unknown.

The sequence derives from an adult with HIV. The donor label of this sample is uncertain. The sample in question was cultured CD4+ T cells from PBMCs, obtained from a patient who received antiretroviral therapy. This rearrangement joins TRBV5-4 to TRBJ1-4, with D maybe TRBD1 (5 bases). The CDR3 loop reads CASSFDRDEKLFF. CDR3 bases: TGTGCCAGCAGCTTTGACAGAGATGAAAAACTGTTTTTT. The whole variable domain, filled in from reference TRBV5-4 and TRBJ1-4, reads ETGVTQSPTHLIKTRGQQVTLRCSSQSGHNTVSWYQQALGQGPQFIFQYYREEENGRGNFPPRFSGLQFPNYSSELNVNALELDDSALYLCASSFDRDEKLFFGSGTQLSVL.